This TCR beta chain was captured in a study of blood T cell repertoires in COVID-19 (dated by TCRdb to 2018 to 2021). In terms of the full investigation: Samples covering the acute and convalescent phases of COVID-19 were provided by collaborators in the United States, Italy and Spain. Samples came from the ongoing ImmuneRACE study (first 160 participants) plus 1,254 subjects from 6 global collaborators. Deeply sampled blood TCRbeta repertoires from subjects exposed to, actively infected with, or recovered from COVID-19 were included in the dataset. The repertoires were made available in a free public database intended to serve as a resource for research on the immune response to SARS-CoV-2. Nearly every sample came with metadata listing a de-identified subject ID, COVID-19 status, age in years and sex. Where available, HLA class I and class II types were taken from metadata supplied by the sample provider and were not determined by assay-based typing. The prospective study material was composed of cDNA or gDNA derived from T cells, B-cell-depleted T cells, or PBMCs.

Beyond this particular receptor, the publication reports: The quantity of clinical and demographic metadata differed by source and by participant and was supplied without curation.

The immunoSEQ Assay, a bias-controlled multiplex PCR, was used to amplify TCRbeta CDR3 regions from genomic DNA. The study's processing was this. Within the assay, amplification of reference gene primers was used to estimate how many nucleated cells each sample contained. Sequence reads were collapsed and filtered to measure the absolute abundance of every unique TCRbeta CDR3 rearrangement. For each sample, productive Simpson clonality was calculated by taking the square root of Simpson's diversity index across productive rearrangements. TCRdb re-hosts the immuneACCESS table, in-frame sequences only. Its copies lack some clones; in the studies checked, an unresolved V gene accounts for under half of them, and the cause for the rest is not known. That table furnishes V, J and clone size, whereas the DNA furnished D and trimming. The sample includes under 250,000 clones, with 80% to 95% observed a single time. Of the sample, 0.65% to 0.85% falls within the top ten clones.

One collaborating source in Seattle enrolled patients during active infection and followed them longitudinally through the course of disease. The collaborating institutions used their own protocols to collect whole blood in K2EDTA tubes. For TCRbeta analysis, collaborators shipped samples in one of three forms: frozen whole blood, isolated PBMCs, or DNA extracted from either of those sample types. Trimming removed 0 bases from V and 1 base from J, leaving 8 bases between the germline ends. Sequences SGHDT (CDR1) and YYEEEE (CDR2) are obtained from the germline V gene. From its cysteine to its phenylalanine, the CDR3 spans 15 amino acids. Here the CDR3 DNA is all that survives: 45 bases in frame from base 1. About this clone: There is no known antigen for this receptor. The input lacks base qualities; no much larger clone sits a single base away.

Sample: peripheral blood. The sequence was obtained from a man aged 55 to 70 with COVID-19, enrolled during active disease. Rearrangement joined TRBV5-6 to TRBJ1-5, with TRBD1 as a weak D call on 6 bases. The DNA is TGTGCCAGCAGCTTGGCCGGACAGAGCAATCAGCCCCAGCATTTT. This sequence encodes CASSLAGQSNQPQHF.